This T cell receptor (beta chain) was observed in a study of siplizumab effects on memory and regulatory T cells. Sequencing used immunoSEQ multiplex PCR; TCRdb keeps in-frame clones, though not all of them. The sample shows 100,000 or so clones, around 94% of them seen only once. Remarks on this clone: Other DNA sequences in this specimen translate into the identical CDR3.

CDR3 length: 13 amino acids. Trimming pared 0 bases from V and 3 bases from J, leaving 6 bases between. Germline V gives CDR1 SGHTA, CDR2 FQGNSA. The chain has TRBV7-2 and TRBJ2-7, with a tentative D call TRBD1 (6 bases). Sequencing used non-Treg CD4+ T cells sorted from blood. The source is a human donor in good health. CDR3 loop: CASSLAGGYEQYF. The CDR3 DNA is TGTGCCAGCAGCTTAGCAGGGGGCTACGAGCAGTACTTC.